This T cell receptor beta chain was recovered during a study of cytomegalovirus exposure and HLA in healthy donors. Broader study findings: With later analysis, a missense DCLRE1C variant became linked to TCR beta V- and J-gene trimming. It was taken for granted in presence/absence analyses that sequencing depth across donors was roughly uniform. A later analysis reportedly identified an Asian-associated ancestry cluster as carrying fewer N-insertions than the roughly 670-donor mean. In a later analysis, HLA-associated TCR beta chains were more clonally expanded than equally common others.

The germline V gene has CDR1 PRHDT and CDR2 FYEKMQ (reference sequence). V shed 2 bases, J shed 2 bases, and the junction held 9 bases outside the gene matches. The CDR3 totals 16 residues. Amplification used 60 Vbeta primers and 13 Jbeta primers. TCRdb's table, derived via immunoSEQ multiplex PCR, lists solely in-frame clones and lacks some. Among about 190,000 clones listed, more than 70% were seen once. About this clone: The target antigen is unknown.

The sequence derives from a middle-aged man in good health and CMV-seropositive. Input material: PBMCs. The genes are TRBV13 and TRBJ2-7, with TRBD2 identical over 7 bases. CDR3 residues: CASSLPSSGIPYEQYF. In DNA form, the CDR3 reads TGTGCCAGCAGCTTACCCTCAAGCGGGATACCCTACGAGCAGTACTTC.